The clone carrying this TCR beta chain was detected many times. Its target is not known. A quantitative 5'-RACE method, one with molecular barcodes, was used to make TCR beta libraries. TCRdb fed the 5' RACE reads into MiXCR, producing one record per CDR3 protein. The table lists about 230,000 distinct CDR3 sequences, approximately 8.4% of them singletons. Trimming left V 4 bases short and J 0 bases short, with 9 bases between. This CDR3 contains 14 residues. Germline CDR1 reads SGHDT; CDR2 reads YYEEEE. This sample stems from a study of CD8 T cells in ankylosing spondylitis. Study results and caveats: Disease-linked clones reportedly concentrated significantly in matched ankylosing spondylitis synovial fluid. A CD8+ phenotype characterized the disease-linked clones, which were relatively rare in peripheral blood.

Material for sequencing was blood, either unsorted or a sorted T cell fraction (not recorded which). The chain links TRBV5-6 to TRBJ2-3; TRBD2 is a possible D gene (6 bases). The clonotype comes from a female donor with ankylosing spondylitis or in good health (not recorded which). CDR3 amino acids: CASSGDSSTDTQYF. In nucleotides, the CDR3 is TGTGCCAGCAGCGGGGACTCTAGCACAGATACGCAGTATTTT.